These 17 T cell receptor beta chains were all obtained from the same sample, sequenced in a study of blood T cell repertoires in COVID-19. TCRdb's table, derived via immunoSEQ multiplex PCR, lists solely in-frame clones and lacks some. The data contain around 160,000 clones, about four fifths of them seen just once; the ten biggest clones take up about 15%. Material for sequencing was peripheral blood. The receptors were gathered from an elderly woman with acute or convalescent COVID-19.

The chain links TRBV10-1 to TRBJ1-1, with 7 bases lining up with TRBD1. Unmatched junction bases numbered 6, after V lost 5 bases and J lost 0 bases. Looked up from germline, CDR1 is WNHNN and CDR2 is SYGVQD (reference sequence). The CDR3 spans 15 residues. Here the CDR3 reads CASSRSTGLNTEAFF. In DNA, the CDR3 is TGCGCCAGCAGTCGCTCGACAGGGTTGAACACTGAAGCTTTCTTT.

In its sample, this clone was seen a few times. The CDR3: CASSASGGGYTF. The CDR3 DNA sequence: TGTGCCAGCAGCGCCTCAGGAGGCGGCTACACCTTC. This chain joins TRBV9 and TRBJ1-2; the D is unclear. V was pared by 3 bases and J by 8 bases, with 11 bases between. CDR3 length equals 12 residues. Germline V gives CDR1 SGDLS, CDR2 YYNGEE.

CDR3 protein: CASSLGRENTEAFF. For the CDR3, the DNA is TGTGCCAGCAGCTTAGGCAGGGAGAACACTGAAGCTTTCTTT. J is TRBJ1-1 and V is TRBV7-2; the D gene is possibly TRBD1 (5 bases). The CDR3 is 14 amino acids. Trimming cost V 1 base and J 1 base, with 7 bases left between them. Germline values: CDR1 SGHTA, CDR2 FQGNSA.

The count of this clone is one. The chain combines TRBV19 with TRBJ2-5; 8 bases match TRBD2. Unmatched junction bases numbered 11, after V lost 3 bases and J lost 5 bases. The length of the CDR3 is 16 residues. Germline CDR1 reads LNHDA; CDR2 reads SQIVND (reference sequence). CDR3 nucleotides: TGTGCCAGTAGTATGTCGGGAGCGGGGGTGGGGGAGACCCAGTACTTC. This translates into CASSMSGAGVGETQYF.

This sequence joins TRBV30 and TRBJ2-1, with 7 positions matching TRBD1. This CDR3 is built from 13 residues. Germline values: CDR1 GTSNPN, CDR2 SVGIG (reference sequence). V shed 1 base, J shed 4 bases, and the junction held 1 base outside the gene matches. The CDR3 DNA reads as TGTGCCTGGAGTGGACAGGGTTACAATGAGCAGTTCTTC. Its translation is CAWSGQGYNEQFF. Full variable domain (outside the CDR3, taken from reference TRBV30 and TRBJ2-1): SQTIHQWPATLVQPVGSPLSLECTVEGTSNPNLYWYRQAAGRGLQLLFYSVGIGQISSEVPQNLSASRPQDRQFILSSKKLLLSDSGFYLCAWSGQGYNEQFFGPGTRLTVL.

The rearrangement links TRBV16 to TRBJ1-1; D gene unclear. V was shortened by 1 base and J by 1 base, with 7 bases between the two germline ends. The CDR3 extends over 14 amino acids. From germline, CDR1 is KGHSY and CDR2 FQNENV. The DNA of the CDR3 is TGTGCCAGCAGCCAATTTTCAGAGAACACTGAAGCTTTCTTT. Protein sequence: CASSQFSENTEAFF.

This chain joins TRBV13 and TRBJ1-1, with TRBD1 as a possible D gene (5 bases). The CDR3 is made up of 12 amino acids. Looked up from germline, CDR1 is PRHDT and CDR2 is FYEKMQ (reference sequence). The V and J ends lost 5 bases and 5 bases respectively, with 9 bases between them. As DNA, the CDR3 is TGTGCCAGCAGCCTCCGGACAACTGAAGCTTTCTTT. Amino acid sequence: CASSLRTTEAFF.

The DNA of the CDR3 is TGCGCCAGCAGCTTGGGGAACAGTGGCGGGGCCAATGAGCAGTTCTTC. This codes for CASSLGNSGGANEQFF. The chain carries TRBV5-1 and TRBJ2-1; D perhaps matches TRBD2 (6 bases). The ends were cut back, 0 bases at V and 6 bases at J, with 16 bases in the middle. The CDR3 loop spans 16 amino acids. Germline V gene data show CDR1 as SGHRS and CDR2 as YFSETQ.

The rearrangement joins TRBV10-1 to TRBJ1-1; tentatively, D is TRBD1 (6 bases). Germline CDR1 and CDR2: WNHNN and SYGVQD (reference sequence). This CDR3 contains 15 residues. Deletions cut 2 bases from V and 8 bases from J, with 18 bases between. Written as DNA, the CDR3 is TGCGCCAGCAGTGAGGGGGGGGCAGGCGGAGGGGAAGCTTTCTTT. Amino acids: CASSEGGAGGGEAFF.

This clone was detected once. CDR3 loop: CASTPLRGGTVNQPQHF. CDR3 in DNA: TGTGCCAGTACCCCCCTACGCGGCGGGACAGTCAATCAGCCCCAGCATTTT. The chain links TRBV19 to TRBJ1-5, with 7 positions matching TRBD1. Germline lookup yields CDR1 LNHDA and CDR2 SQIVND (reference sequence). With 7 bases clipped from V and 3 bases from J, the junction kept 15 bases outside the gene matches. CDR3 length: 17 residues.

This clone was seen more than once but under ten times. In nucleotides, the CDR3 is TGTGCCAGCAGTGACGGGACTAGCGGGAGGGCCGCGCTCTACGAGCAGTACTTC. As protein: CASSDGTSGRAALYEQYF. The V and J genes are TRBV2 and TRBJ2-7; 16 positions agree with TRBD2. CDR3 length equals 18 residues. The germline V gene encodes CDR1 SNHLY and CDR2 FYNNEI. V shed 3 bases and J 3 bases; nucleotides not matched to a gene: 8.

J is TRBJ2-2 and V is TRBV10-2, with 8 bases matching TRBD2. CDR3 length equals 15 residues. Germline V CDR1 and CDR2: WSHSY, SAAADI. J lost 1 base, V lost 5 bases, and 3 bases had no gene match. DNA for the CDR3: TGCGCCAGCAGTATAAGCGGGGGGAACACCGGGGAGCTGTTTTTT. It specifies CASSISGGNTGELFF.

The chain employs TRBV12-3 or TRBV12-4 and TRBJ2-7, with D possibly matching TRBD2 (5 bases). This CDR3 is built from 12 residues. V lost 8 bases, J lost 9 bases, and 17 bases lay in between. The CDR3 DNA follows: TGTGCCAGCGAGGAGGACGTAGGTCGGCAGTACTTC. Amino acid sequence: CASEEDVGRQYF.

This rearrangement joins TRBV7-8 to TRBJ2-1; 9 bases agree with TRBD2. There are 14 residues in the CDR3. CDR1 SGHVS and CDR2 FQNEAQ come from the germline V gene. V lost 2 bases and J lost 10; bases outside the gene matches: 6. CDR3 bases: TGTGCCAGCAGCTTATCGGGACTAGCTAGGGAGCAGTTCTTC. Translating it yields CASSLSGLAREQFF. Using reference TRBV7-8 and TRBJ2-1 for the parts outside the CDR3, the full variable domain is GAGVSQSPRYKVAKRGQDVALRCDPISGHVSLFWYQQALGQGPEFLTYFQNEAQLDKSGLPSDRFFAERPEGSVSTLKIQRTQQEDSAVYLCASSLSGLAREQFFGPGTRLTVL.

The rearrangement uses TRBV6-2 or TRBV6-3 and TRBJ1-1; D might be TRBD1 (6 bases). This CDR3 contains 16 residues. Trimming removed 2 bases from V and 1 base from J, with 14 bases in between. Germline-derived CDR1 and CDR2 are MNHEY and SVGEGT. DNA of the CDR3: TGTGCCAGCAGTTACCGTGGGGACAAGAAGAACACTGAAGCTTTCTTT. It specifies CASSYRGDKKNTEAFF.

The chain has TRBV19 and TRBJ1-1; TRBD1 is a possible D gene (6 bases). V lost 3 bases, J lost 1 base, and 15 bases lay in between. The germline V gene has CDR1 LNHDA and CDR2 SQIVND (reference sequence). The CDR3 length is 16 residues. The CDR3 sequence is CASSMGPGVGNTEAFF. CDR3 nucleotides: TGTGCCAGTAGTATGGGCCCAGGGGTGGGGAACACTGAAGCTTTCTTT.

The chain is built from TRBV2 and TRBJ1-1, with 7 bases identical to TRBD1. Germline-derived CDR1 and CDR2 are SNHLY and FYNNEI. The CDR3 is 15 amino acids. Losses at the gene ends were 3 bases for V and 1 base for J; bases not matched to a gene: 5. The DNA for the CDR3 is TGTGCCAGCAGTGATCTTAACAGGGGGAACACTGAAGCTTTCTTT. The encoded protein is CASSDLNRGNTEAFF. The full variable domain, completed using reference TRBV2 and TRBJ1-1, is EPEVTQTPSHQVTQMGQEVILRCVPISNHLYFYWYRQILGQKVEFLVSFYNNEISEKSEIFDDQFSVERPDGSNFTLKIRSTKLEDSAMYFCASSDLNRGNTEAFFGQGTRLTVV.